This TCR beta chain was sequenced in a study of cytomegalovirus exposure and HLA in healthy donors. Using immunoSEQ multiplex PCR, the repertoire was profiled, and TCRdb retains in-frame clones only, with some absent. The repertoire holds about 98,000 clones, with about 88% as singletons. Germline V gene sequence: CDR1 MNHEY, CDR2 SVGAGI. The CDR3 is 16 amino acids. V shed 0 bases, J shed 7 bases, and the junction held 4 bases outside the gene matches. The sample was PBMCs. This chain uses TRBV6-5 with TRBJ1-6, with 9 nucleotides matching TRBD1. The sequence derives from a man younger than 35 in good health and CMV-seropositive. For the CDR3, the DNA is TGTGCCAGCAGTTACTCAGAAGACAGGGGGAATTCACCCCTCCACTTT. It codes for CASSYSEDRGNSPLHF.